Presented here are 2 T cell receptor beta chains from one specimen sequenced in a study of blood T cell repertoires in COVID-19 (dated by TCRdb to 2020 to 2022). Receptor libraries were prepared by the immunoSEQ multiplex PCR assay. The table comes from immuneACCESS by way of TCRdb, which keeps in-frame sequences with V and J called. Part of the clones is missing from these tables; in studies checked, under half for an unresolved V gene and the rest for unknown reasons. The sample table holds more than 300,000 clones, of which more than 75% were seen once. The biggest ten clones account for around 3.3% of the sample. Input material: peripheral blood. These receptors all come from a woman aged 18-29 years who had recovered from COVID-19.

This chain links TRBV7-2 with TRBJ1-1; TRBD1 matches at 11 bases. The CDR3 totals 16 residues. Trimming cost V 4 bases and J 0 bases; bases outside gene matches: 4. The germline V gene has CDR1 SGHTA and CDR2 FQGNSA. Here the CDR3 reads CASSWTGGDMNTEAFF. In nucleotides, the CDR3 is TGTGCCAGCAGCTGGACAGGGGGCGATATGAACACTGAAGCTTTCTTT.

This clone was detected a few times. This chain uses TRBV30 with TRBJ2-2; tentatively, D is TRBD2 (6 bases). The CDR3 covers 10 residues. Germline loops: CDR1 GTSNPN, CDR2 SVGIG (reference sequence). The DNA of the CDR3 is TGTGCGCGGGGCACCGGGGAGCTGTTTTTT. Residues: CARGTGELFF.